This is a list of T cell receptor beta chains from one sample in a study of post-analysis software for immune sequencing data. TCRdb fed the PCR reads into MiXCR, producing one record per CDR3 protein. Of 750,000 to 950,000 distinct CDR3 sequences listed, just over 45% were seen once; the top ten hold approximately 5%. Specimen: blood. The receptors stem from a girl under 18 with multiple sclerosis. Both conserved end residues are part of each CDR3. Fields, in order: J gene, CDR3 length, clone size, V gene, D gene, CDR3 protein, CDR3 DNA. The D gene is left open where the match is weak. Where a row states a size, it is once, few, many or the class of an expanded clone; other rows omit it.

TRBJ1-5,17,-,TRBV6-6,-,CASSLQLATRSNQPQHF,TGTGCCAGCAGTCTTCAACTTGCTACGAGGAGCAATCAGCCCCAGCATTTT
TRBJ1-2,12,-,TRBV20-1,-,CSARQPQGGYTF,TGCAGTGCTAGACAACCCCAAGGTGGCTACACCTTC
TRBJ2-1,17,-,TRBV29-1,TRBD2,CSVEDGGTSGRVNEQFF,TGCAGCGTTGAAGACGGGGGGACTAGCGGGAGAGTAAATGAGCAGTTCTTC
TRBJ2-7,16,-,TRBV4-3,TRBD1,CASSQDEQGSTYEQYF,TGCGCCAGCAGCCAAGATGAACAGGGGTCTACCTACGAGCAGTACTTC
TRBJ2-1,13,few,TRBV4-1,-,CASSPDEINEQFF,TGCGCCAGCAGCCCGGACGAGATCAATGAGCAGTTCTTC
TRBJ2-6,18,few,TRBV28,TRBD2,CASSLFRAGTAGANVLTF,TGTGCCAGCAGTTTGTTCAGAGCGGGGACCGCTGGGGCCAACGTCCTGACTTTC
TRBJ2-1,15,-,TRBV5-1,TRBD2,CASSDAPSGGNEQFF,TGCGCCAGCAGCGATGCCCCTAGCGGAGGCAATGAGCAGTTCTTC
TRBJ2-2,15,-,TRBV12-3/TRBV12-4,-,CASSLQGQGTGELFF,TGTGCCAGCAGTTTACAAGGGCAGGGCACCGGGGAGCTGTTTTTT
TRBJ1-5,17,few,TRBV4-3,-,CASSRGLRGPPYEPQHF,TGCGCCAGCAGCCGAGGACTGCGGGGACCTCCGTATGAGCCCCAGCATTTT
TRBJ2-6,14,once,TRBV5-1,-,CASSSISGANVRTF,TGCGCCAGCAGCTCGATCTCTGGGGCCAACGTCCGGACTTTC
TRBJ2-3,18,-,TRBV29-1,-,CSVEVLPTGKLGTDTQYF,TGCAGCGTTGAAGTTCTACCTACAGGGAAGTTGGGCACAGATACGCAGTATTTT
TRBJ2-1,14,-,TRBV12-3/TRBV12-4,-,CASSPIRVVNEQFF,TGTGCCAGCAGTCCCATTCGGGTAGTGAATGAGCAGTTCTTC
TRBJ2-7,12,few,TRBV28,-,CASSPNLHEQYF,TGTGCCAGCAGTCCCAACCTCCACGAGCAGTACTTC
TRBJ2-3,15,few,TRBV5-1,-,CASSFTSDLADTQYF,TGCGCCAGCAGCTTCACCAGCGACCTAGCAGATACGCAGTATTTT
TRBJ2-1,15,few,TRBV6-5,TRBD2,CASSLRLAGGGEQFF,TGTGCCAGCAGCCTCAGACTAGCGGGAGGGGGTGAGCAGTTCTTC
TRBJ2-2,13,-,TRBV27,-,CASRDRESGELFF,TGTGCCAGCAGAGACCGGGAGTCCGGGGAGCTGTTTTTT
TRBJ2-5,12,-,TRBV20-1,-,CSARLVPETQYF,TGCAGTGCCAGACTAGTTCCCGAGACCCAGTACTTC
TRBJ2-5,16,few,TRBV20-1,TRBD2,CSAMGLAGPPQETQYF,TGCAGTGCTATGGGACTAGCAGGGCCCCCACAAGAGACCCAGTACTTC
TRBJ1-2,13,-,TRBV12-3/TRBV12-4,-,CASSLLLYYGYTF,TGTGCCAGCAGTTTACTGCTTTACTATGGCTACACCTTC
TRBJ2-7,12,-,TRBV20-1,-,CSALQGVGEQYF,TGCAGTGCATTGCAGGGAGTCGGCGAGCAGTACTTC
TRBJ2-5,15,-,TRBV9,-,CASSVGDRLQETQYF,TGTGCCAGCAGCGTAGGGGATCGCCTCCAAGAGACCCAGTACTTC
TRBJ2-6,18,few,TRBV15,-,CATSRDSGPFSGANVLTF,TGTGCCACCAGCAGAGATTCAGGACCCTTCTCTGGGGCCAACGTCCTGACTTTC
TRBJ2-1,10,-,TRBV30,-,CAWSRGEQFF,TGTGCCTGGAGTCGTGGGGAGCAGTTCTTC
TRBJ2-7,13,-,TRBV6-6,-,CASTGTEFYEQYF,TGTGCCAGCACCGGGACTGAATTCTACGAGCAGTACTTC
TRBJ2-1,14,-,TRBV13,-,CASSLTRQNNEQFF,TGTGCCAGCAGCCTAACCCGACAGAACAATGAGCAGTTCTTC
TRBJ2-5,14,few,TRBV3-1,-,CASVDRGEGETQYF,TGTGCCAGCGTGGATAGGGGTGAAGGGGAGACCCAGTACTTC
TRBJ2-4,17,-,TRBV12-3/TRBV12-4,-,CASSPSRLDLGDDIQYF,TGTGCCAGCAGTCCGAGCCGACTCGATCTCGGTGATGACATTCAGTACTTC
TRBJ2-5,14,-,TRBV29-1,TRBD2,CSVEFGREQETQYF,TGCAGCGTTGAATTCGGGCGGGAGCAAGAGACCCAGTACTTC
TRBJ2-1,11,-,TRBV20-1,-,CSLAGGNEQFF,TGCAGTCTGGCGGGTGGAAATGAGCAGTTCTTT
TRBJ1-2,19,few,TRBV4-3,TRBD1,CASSQDTHPGQGSVSGYTF,TGCGCCAGCAGCCAAGATACTCATCCGGGACAGGGTTCAGTTTCAGGCTACACCTTC
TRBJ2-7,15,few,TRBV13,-,CASSLRGAAPYEQYF,TGTGCCAGCAGCCTTAGGGGAGCAGCGCCCTACGAGCAGTACTTC